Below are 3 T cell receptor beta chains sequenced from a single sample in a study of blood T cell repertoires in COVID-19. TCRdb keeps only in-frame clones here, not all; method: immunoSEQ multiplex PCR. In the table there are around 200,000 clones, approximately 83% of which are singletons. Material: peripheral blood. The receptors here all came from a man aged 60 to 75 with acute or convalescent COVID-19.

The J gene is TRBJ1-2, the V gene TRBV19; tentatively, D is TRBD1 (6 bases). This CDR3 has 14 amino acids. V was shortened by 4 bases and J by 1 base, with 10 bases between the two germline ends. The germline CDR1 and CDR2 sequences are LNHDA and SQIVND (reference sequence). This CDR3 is CASSKGGRNYGYTF. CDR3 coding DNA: TGTGCCAGTAGTAAAGGGGGTCGTAACTATGGCTACACCTTC.

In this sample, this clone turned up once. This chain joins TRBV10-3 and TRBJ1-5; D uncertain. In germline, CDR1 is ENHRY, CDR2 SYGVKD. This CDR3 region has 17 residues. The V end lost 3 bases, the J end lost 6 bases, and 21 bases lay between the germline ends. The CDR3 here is CAISDWAARLGGQPQHF. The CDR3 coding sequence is TGTGCCATCAGTGACTGGGCAGCACGCCTGGGTGGTCAGCCCCAGCATTTT.

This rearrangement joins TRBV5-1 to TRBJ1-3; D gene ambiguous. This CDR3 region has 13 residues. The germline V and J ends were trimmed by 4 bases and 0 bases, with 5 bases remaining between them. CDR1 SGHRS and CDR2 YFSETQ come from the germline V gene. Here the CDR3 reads CASSPDSGNTIYF. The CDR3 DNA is TGCGCCAGCAGCCCAGACTCTGGAAACACCATATATTTT.